This T cell receptor (beta chain) is from a study of blood T cell repertoires in COVID-19. Whole-study context: From T cells, B-cell-depleted T cells, or PBMCs came the material, which was cDNA or gDNA.

TCRdb's copy holds only in-frame clones and misses some; the assay was immunoSEQ multiplex PCR. In the table there are 200,000 or so clones, more than 80% of which are singletons. Germline-derived CDR1 and CDR2 are LNHDA and SQIVND (reference sequence). The CDR3 covers 15 residues. Deletions cut 5 bases from V and 3 bases from J, with 13 bases between. In assigning cohorts, the study relied on participant-reported clinical history. The recovered donors of Cohort 3 showed two negative PCRs, clearance, or symptom resolution. The sequencing input was PBMCs or T cells enriched from blood (not recorded which). V usage is TRBV19 and J usage is TRBJ2-2, with D possibly matching TRBD1 (6 bases). The clonotype originates from a man between 60 and 75 years old who had recovered from COVID-19. The chain's CDR3 is CASSGLTGDTGELFF. Written as DNA, the CDR3 is TGTGCCAGTAGTGGGTTGACAGGAGACACCGGGGAGCTGTTTTTT.